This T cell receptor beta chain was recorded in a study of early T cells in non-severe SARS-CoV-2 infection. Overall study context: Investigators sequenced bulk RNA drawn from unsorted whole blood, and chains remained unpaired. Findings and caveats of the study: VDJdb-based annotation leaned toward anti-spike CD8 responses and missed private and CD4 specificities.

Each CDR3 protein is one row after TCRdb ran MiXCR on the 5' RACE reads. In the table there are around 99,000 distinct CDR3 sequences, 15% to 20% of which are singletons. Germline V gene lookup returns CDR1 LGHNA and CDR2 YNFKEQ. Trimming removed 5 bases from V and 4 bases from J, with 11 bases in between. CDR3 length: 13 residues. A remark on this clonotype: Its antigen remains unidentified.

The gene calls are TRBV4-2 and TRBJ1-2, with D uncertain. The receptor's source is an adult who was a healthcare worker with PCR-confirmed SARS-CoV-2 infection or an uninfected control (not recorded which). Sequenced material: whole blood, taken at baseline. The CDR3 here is CASSSSASYGYTF. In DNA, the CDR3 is TGTGCCAGCAGCTCGTCAGCGAGCTATGGCTACACCTTC.